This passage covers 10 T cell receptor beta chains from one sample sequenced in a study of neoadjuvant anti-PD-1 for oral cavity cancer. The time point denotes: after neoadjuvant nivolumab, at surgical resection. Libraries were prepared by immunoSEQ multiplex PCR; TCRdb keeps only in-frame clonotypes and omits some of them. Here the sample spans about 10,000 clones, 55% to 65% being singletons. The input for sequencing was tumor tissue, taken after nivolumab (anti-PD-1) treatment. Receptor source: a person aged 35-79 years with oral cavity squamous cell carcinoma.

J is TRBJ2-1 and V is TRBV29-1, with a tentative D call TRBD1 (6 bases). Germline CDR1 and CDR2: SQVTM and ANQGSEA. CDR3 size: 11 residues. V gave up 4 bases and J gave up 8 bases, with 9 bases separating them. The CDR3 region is CSVGWGHEQFF. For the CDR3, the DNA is TGCAGCGTTGGCTGGGGGCATGAGCAGTTCTTC.

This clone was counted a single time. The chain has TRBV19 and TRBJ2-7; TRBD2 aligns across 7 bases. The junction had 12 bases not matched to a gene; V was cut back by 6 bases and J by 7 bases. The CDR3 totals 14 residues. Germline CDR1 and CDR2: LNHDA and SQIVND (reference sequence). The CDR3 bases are TGTGCCAGTAGGGTGACTAGCCGAAAAGGAGAGCAGTACTTC. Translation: CASRVTSRKGEQYF.

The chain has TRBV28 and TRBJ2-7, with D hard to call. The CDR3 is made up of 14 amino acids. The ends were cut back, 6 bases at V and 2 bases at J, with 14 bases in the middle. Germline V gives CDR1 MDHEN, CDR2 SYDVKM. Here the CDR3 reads CASSPPGLTYEQYF. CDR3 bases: TGTGCCAGCAGCCCACCGGGCCTCACCTACGAGCAGTACTTC.

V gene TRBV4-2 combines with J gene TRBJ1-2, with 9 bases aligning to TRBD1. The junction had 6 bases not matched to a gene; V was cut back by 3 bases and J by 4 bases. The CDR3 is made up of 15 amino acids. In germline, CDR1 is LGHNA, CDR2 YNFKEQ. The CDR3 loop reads CASSQSGQGGYGYTF. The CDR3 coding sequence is TGTGCCAGCAGCCAGTCGGGACAGGGCGGCTATGGCTACACCTTC.

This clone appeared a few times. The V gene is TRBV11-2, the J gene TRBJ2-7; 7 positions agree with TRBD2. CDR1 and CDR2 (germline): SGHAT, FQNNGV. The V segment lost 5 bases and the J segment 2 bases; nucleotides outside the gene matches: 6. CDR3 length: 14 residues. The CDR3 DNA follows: TGTGCCAGCAGCGGTACCCTAGCGGCCTACGAGCAGTACTTC. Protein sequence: CASSGTLAAYEQYF.

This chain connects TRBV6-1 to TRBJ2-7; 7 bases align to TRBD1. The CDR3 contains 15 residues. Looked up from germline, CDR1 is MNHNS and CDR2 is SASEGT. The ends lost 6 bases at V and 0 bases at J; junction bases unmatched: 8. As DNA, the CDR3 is TGTGCCAGCAGCCATAACCAGGGGGACTCCTACGAGCAGTACTTC. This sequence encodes CASSHNQGDSYEQYF.

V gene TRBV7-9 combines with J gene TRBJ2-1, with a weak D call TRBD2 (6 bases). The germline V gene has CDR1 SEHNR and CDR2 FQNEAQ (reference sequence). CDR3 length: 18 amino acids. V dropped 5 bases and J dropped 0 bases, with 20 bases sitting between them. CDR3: CASSLEGFTGDSYNEQFF. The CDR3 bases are TGTGCCAGCAGCCTAGAGGGGTTCACGGGGGACTCCTACAATGAGCAGTTCTTC.

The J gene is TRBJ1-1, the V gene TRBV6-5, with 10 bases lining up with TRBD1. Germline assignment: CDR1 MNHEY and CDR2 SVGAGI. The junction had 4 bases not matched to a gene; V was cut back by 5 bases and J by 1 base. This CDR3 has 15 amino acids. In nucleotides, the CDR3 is TGTGCCAGCAGTGCTCGGACAGGGGGGAACACTGAAGCTTTCTTT. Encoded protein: CASSARTGGNTEAFF.

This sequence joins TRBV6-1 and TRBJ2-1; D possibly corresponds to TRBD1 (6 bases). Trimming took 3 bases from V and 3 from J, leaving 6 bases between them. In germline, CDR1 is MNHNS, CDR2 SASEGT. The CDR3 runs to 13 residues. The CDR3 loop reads CASSETGYNEQFF. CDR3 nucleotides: TGTGCCAGCAGTGAGACAGGCTACAATGAGCAGTTCTTC.

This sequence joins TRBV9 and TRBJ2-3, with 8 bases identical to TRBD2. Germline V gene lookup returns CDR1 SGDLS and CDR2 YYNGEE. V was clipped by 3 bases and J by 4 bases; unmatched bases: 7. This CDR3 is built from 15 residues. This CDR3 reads CASSALSGSADTQYF. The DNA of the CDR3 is TGTGCCAGCAGCGCCTTAAGCGGGAGCGCAGATACGCAGTATTTT.